This TCR beta chain was sequenced for a study of T cell changes during pregnancy in multiple sclerosis. CDR1 is SQVTM and CDR2 is ANQGSEA in the germline V gene. The V end was cut by 3 bases, the J end by 7 bases, with 18 bases between. The CDR3 runs to 14 residues. Assay used: immunoSEQ multiplex PCR; TCRdb lists only in-frame clones, some missing. Of tens of thousands of clones in the sample, roughly 93% were seen once. This TCR derives from a female donor with multiple sclerosis, enrolled in a pregnancy study. The material was CD4+ T cells from peripheral blood mononuclear cells, obtained in the second trimester of pregnancy. The chain links TRBV29-1 to TRBJ1-2, with D possibly TRBD1 on 6 matching bases. CDR3 sequence (DNA): TGCAGCGTTGATCATAAGGGGACATTCGGTGGCTACACCTTC. Protein: CSVDHKGTFGGYTF.